This T cell receptor (beta chain) was profiled in a study of CD8+CD57+ T cells in acquired aplastic anemia. Across the whole study: Isolated CD4+ and CD8+ cells, once sorted, yielded DNA averaging around 3 ug. Broader study findings: Patients and controls were found to share 25 to 35 CD8+ CDR3 sequences. Researchers reported that CD8+ Simpson's diversity was not significantly different in patients versus controls.

Previously, flow cytometry had revealed CD8+CD57+ cell expansion in the patients chosen for sequencing. The ends lost 5 bases at V and 8 bases at J; junction bases unmatched: 11. This CDR3 has 15 amino acids. Germline V CDR1 and CDR2: SGHAT, FQNNGV. A note on this clonotype: Its antigen is unknown.

Genomic DNA was employed as the template in profiling TCR beta VDJ and CDR3. TCRdb reanalysed the reads using MiXCR and keeps one entry per CDR3 protein. The repertoire includes approximately 300,000 distinct CDR3 sequences, 45% to 65% of them detected once, and 1.3% sits in the top ten. Sequenced: sorted CD4+, CD8+, or CD8+CD57+ T cells (not recorded which) from PBMCs. The V gene is TRBV11-2, the J gene TRBJ1-2; 10 positions agree with TRBD1. This TCR came from a human donor with aplastic anemia. The CDR3 DNA is TGTGCCAGCAGCCCCGGGACAGGGGAATTGGGCGGCTACACCTTC. Amino acid sequence: CASSPGTGELGGYTF.